Below are 5 T cell receptor beta chains sequenced from a single sample in a study of T cell responses to AZD1222 COVID-19 vaccine. Clones were sequenced by immunoSEQ multiplex PCR, and TCRdb holds only the in-frame ones, with some missing. The data contain 90,000 to 120,000 clones, around nine tenths of them singletons. The specimen was peripheral blood, collected 28 days after the second AZD1222 dose. Receptor source: an adult who received the AZD1222 COVID-19 vaccine.

This clone was recorded once. The chain recombines TRBV5-1 with TRBJ2-1, with 10 bases aligning to TRBD2. This CDR3 has 15 residues. Trimming removed 3 bases from V and 4 bases from J; junction bases left unmatched: 4. Germline CDR1 SGHRS, CDR2 YFSETQ. DNA of the CDR3: TGCGCCAGCAGCTCTGGACTAGCGGATTACAATGAGCAGTTCTTC. Translating gives CASSSGLADYNEQFF.

This chain's CDR3 is CASSAHRTSGRPDTQYF. CDR3 DNA sequence: TGTGCCAGCAGCGCGCATCGGACTAGCGGGAGACCAGATACGCAGTATTTT. This chain connects TRBV3-1 (or the pseudogene TRBV3-2) to TRBJ2-3; TRBD2 matches at 13 bases. The CDR3 consists of 17 residues. The germline gives CDR1 LGHDT, CDR2 YNNKEL (reference sequence). J lost 4 bases, V lost 5 bases, and 9 bases had no gene match.

This clone was recorded once. The V gene is TRBV5-1, the J gene TRBJ1-2; D is undetermined. Germline V gene data show CDR1 as SGHRS and CDR2 as YFSETQ. Trimming removed 4 bases at V and 7 bases at J, with 17 bases between. This CDR3 contains 14 residues. For the CDR3, the DNA is TGCGCCAGCAGCCCGGGAGCAGGTACGGGTGGCTACACCTTC. This codes for CASSPGAGTGGYTF.

This chain joins TRBV4-1 and TRBJ1-4; a possible D gene is TRBD1 (6 bases). The V end was cut by 1 base, the J end by 7 bases, with 16 bases between. CDR1 is MGHRA, CDR2 YSYEKL, per germline. The CDR3 totals 16 residues. This chain's CDR3 is CASSQGSAGEGEKLFF. The DNA for the CDR3 is TGCGCCAGCAGCCAAGGGAGTGCAGGGGAAGGTGAAAAACTGTTTTTT.

This rearrangement joins TRBV27 to TRBJ2-1, with TRBD1 identical over 9 bases. J was trimmed by 10 bases and V by 4 bases; bases with no gene match: 2. The CDR3 sequence is 12 residues long. Germline lookup yields CDR1 MNHEY and CDR2 SMNVEV (reference sequence). The CDR3 region has the DNA TGTGCCAGCAGTTACAGGGGGCACGAGCAGTTCTTC. The encoded protein is CASSYRGHEQFF.